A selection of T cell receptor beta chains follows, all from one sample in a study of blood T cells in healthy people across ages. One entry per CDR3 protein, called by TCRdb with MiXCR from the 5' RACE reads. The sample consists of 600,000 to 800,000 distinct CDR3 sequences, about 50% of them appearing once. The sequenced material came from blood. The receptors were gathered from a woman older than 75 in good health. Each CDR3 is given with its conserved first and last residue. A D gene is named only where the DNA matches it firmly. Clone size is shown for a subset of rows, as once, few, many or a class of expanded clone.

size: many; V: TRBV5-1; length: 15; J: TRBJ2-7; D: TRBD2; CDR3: CASSLGLAYTYEQYF; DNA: TGCGCCAGCAGCTTGGGACTAGCGTATACGTACGAGCAGTACTTC
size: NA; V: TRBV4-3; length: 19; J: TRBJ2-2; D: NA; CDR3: CANSQGRAVSEGETGELFF; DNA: TGCGCCAACAGCCAAGGCCGTGCGGTGTCAGAGGGAGAGACCGGGGAGCTGTTTTTT
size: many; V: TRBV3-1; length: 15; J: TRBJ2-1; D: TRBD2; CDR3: CASSPRVAGAPEQFF; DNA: TGTGCCAGCAGCCCTCGGGTAGCGGGGGCCCCTGAGCAGTTCTTC
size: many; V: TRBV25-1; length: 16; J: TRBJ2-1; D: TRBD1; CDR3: CASSEYGDSKRNEQFF; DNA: TGTGCCAGCAGTGAATATGGGGACAGTAAAAGGAATGAGCAGTTCTTC
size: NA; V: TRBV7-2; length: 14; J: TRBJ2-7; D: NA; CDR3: CASSLGPQSYEQYF; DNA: TGTGCCAGCAGCTTAGGGCCCCAGTCCTACGAGCAGTACTTC
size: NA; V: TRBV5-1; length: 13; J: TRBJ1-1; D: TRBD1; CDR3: CASSLGQGDEAFF; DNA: TGCGCCAGCAGCTTGGGACAGGGAGATGAAGCTTTCTTT
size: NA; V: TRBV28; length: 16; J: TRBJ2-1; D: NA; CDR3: CASIDGGGNSYNEQFF; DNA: TGTGCCAGCATCGACGGGGGCGGAAACTCCTACAATGAGCAGTTCTTC
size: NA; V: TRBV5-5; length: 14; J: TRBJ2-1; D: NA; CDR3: CASSGGSRKNEQFF; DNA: TGTGCCAGCAGCGGGGGGTCCAGAAAAAATGAGCAGTTCTTC
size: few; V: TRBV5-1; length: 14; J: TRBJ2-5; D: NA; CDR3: CASSLEWDAWAQYF; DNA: TGCGCCAGCAGCTTGGAGTGGGACGCCTGGGCCCAGTACTTC
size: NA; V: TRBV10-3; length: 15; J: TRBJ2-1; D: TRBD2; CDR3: CAISESPSGGNEQFF; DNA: TGTGCCATCAGTGAGTCCCCTAGCGGGGGGAATGAGCAGTTCTTC
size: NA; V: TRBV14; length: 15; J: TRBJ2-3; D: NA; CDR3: CASSQEREYTDTQYF; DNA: TGTGCCAGCAGCCAAGAGAGGGAGTACACAGATACGCAGTATTTT
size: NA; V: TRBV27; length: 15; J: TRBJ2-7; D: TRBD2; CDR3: CASSSPSGTRPEQYF; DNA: TGTGCCAGCAGCTCGCCTAGCGGGACTAGGCCCGAGCAGTACTTC
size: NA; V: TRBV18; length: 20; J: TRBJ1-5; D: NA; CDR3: CASSSMSMIGDSGGGQPQHF; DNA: TGTGCCAGCTCATCTATGAGTATGATCGGTGACAGTGGGGGTGGACAGCCCCAGCATTTT
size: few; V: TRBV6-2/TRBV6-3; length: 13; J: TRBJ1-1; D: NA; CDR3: CASSSPMNTEAFF; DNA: TGTGCCAGCAGTTCCCCTATGAACACTGAAGCTTTCTTT
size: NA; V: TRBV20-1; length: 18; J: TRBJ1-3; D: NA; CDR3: CSAISGPRLLHSGNTIYF; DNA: TGCAGTGCTATTTCCGGGCCCCGACTACTACACTCTGGAAACACCATATATTTT
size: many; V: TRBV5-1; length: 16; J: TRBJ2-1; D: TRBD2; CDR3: CASSRQLAGGTNEQFF; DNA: TGCGCCAGCAGCCGCCAACTAGCGGGAGGAACTAATGAGCAGTTCTTC
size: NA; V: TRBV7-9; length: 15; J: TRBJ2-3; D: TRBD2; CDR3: CASSSTGDYLNTQYF; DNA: TGTGCCAGCAGCTCCACCGGGGACTACCTGAATACGCAGTATTTT
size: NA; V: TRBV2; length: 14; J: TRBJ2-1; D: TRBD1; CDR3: CASYRQGARNEQFF; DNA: TGTGCCAGCTATCGACAGGGGGCTCGGAATGAGCAGTTCTTC
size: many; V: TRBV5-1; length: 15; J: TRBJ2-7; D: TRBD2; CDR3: CASSFGGRPSYEQYF; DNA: TGCGCCAGCAGCTTTGGCGGGAGGCCATCCTACGAGCAGTACTTC
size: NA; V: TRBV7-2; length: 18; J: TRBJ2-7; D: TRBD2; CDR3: CASSLVLSGRGSSYEQYF; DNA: TGTGCCAGCAGCTTAGTGCTGAGCGGGAGGGGAAGCTCCTACGAGCAGTACTTC
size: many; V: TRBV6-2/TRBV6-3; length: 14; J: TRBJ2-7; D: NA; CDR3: CAIRRELPPYEQYF; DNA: TGTGCCATCCGGAGGGAACTTCCGCCCTACGAGCAGTACTTC
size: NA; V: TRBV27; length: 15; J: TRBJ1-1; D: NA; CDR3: CASSLRALGRGEAFF; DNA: TGTGCCAGCAGTCTGCGGGCGCTCGGGCGGGGTGAAGCTTTCTTT
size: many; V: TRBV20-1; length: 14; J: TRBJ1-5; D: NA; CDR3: CSARTPGTNQPQHF; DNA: TGCAGTGCGAGGACCCCAGGGACCAATCAGCCCCAGCATTTT
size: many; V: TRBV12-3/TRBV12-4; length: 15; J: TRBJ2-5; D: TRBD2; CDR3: CASSWASGSSETQYF; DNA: TGTGCCAGCAGTTGGGCTAGCGGGAGTAGTGAGACCCAGTACTTC
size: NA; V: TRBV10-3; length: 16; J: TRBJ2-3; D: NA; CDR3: CAISESRGYSTDTQYF; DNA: TGTGCCATCAGTGAGTCGAGGGGATATAGCACAGATACGCAGTATTTT
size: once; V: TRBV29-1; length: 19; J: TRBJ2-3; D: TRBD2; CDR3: CSVDGQPGLAGGQGDTQYF; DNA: TGCAGCGTTGACGGGCAGCCGGGACTAGCGGGAGGGCAGGGAGATACGCAGTATTTT
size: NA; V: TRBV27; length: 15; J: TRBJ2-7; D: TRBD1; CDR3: CASSTRDRGSYEQYF; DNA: TGTGCCAGCAGTACCAGGGACAGGGGTTCCTACGAGCAGTACTTC
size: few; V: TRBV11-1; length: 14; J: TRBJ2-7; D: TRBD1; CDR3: CASSLRDRGCEQYF; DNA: TGTGCCAGCAGCCTCCGGGACAGAGGCTGCGAGCAGTACTTC
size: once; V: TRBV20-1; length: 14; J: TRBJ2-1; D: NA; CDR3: CSARLVGPLDEQFF; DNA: TGCAGTGCTAGATTGGTGGGGCCTCTAGATGAGCAGTTCTTC
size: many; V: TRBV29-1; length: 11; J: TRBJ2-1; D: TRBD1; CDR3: CSGDRANEQFF; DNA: TGCAGCGGGGACAGGGCCAATGAGCAGTTCTTC
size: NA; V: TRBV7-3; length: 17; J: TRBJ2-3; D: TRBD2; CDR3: CASSLSAGRGVTDTQYF; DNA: TGTGCCAGCAGCTTATCCGCTGGGCGGGGGGTCACAGATACGCAGTATTTT
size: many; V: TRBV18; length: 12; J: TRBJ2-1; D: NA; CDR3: CASSPSVDEQFF; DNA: TGTGCCAGCTCACCCTCTGTTGATGAGCAGTTCTTC
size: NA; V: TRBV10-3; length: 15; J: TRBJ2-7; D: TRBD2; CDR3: CAIMPAGGPLSEQYF; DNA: TGTGCCATCATGCCAGCGGGAGGGCCTCTCTCCGAGCAGTACTTC
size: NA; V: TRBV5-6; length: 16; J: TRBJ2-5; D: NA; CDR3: CASRPRRVLLKETQYF; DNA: TGTGCCAGCAGGCCCAGACGCGTCCTACTAAAAGAGACCCAGTACTTC
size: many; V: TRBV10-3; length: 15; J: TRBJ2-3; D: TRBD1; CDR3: CAISERTGGPDTQYF; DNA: TGTGCCATCAGTGAACGGACAGGGGGCCCAGATACGCAGTATTTT
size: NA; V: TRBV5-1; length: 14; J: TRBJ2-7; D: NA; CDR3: CASSAQQGPYEQYF; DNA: TGCGCCAGCAGCGCGCAACAGGGACCCTACGAGCAGTACTTC
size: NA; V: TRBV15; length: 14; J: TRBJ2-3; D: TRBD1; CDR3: CATSSRTGTDTQYF; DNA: TGTGCCACCAGCAGTAGGACAGGGACAGATACGCAGTATTTT
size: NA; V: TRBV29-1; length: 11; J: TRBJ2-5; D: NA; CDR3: CRGQNQETQYF; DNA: TGCAGAGGACAAAACCAAGAGACCCAGTACTTC
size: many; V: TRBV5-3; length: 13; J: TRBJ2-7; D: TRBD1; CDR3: CARAHRGSYEQYF; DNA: TGTGCCAGAGCTCACAGGGGGTCCTACGAGCAGTACTTC
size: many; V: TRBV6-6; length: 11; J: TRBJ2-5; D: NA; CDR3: CASSYSETQYF; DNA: TGTGCCAGCAGTTACTCTGAGACCCAGTACTTC